The rows below give T cell receptor beta chains drawn from one sample of a study of shared clonotypes between healthy human individuals. TCRdb keeps only in-frame clones here, not all; method: immunoSEQ multiplex PCR. The table lists 800,000 to 1,200,000 clones, roughly 74% of them singletons. Sequencing was carried out using memory CD4+ T cells from PBMCs. These TCRs come from a man aged 18-30 years in good health. Some clones in this sample may be carry-over from other donors' samples. Both conserved end residues are part of each CDR3. D genes are given only for firm matches. Clone size is not always given. Where it is, it says once, few, many or a class for expanded clones.

d_call	clone_size	v_call	j_call	cdr3_aa	cdr3_nt
-	-	TRBV29-1	TRBJ2-2	CSAAVGPNTGELFF	TGCAGCGCGGCTGTGGGTCCGAACACCGGGGAGCTGTTTTTT
-	once	TRBV6-4	TRBJ2-1	CASSDSGASVGEQFF	TGTGCCAGCAGTGACTCAGGGGCTTCGGTTGGTGAGCAGTTCTTC
-	-	TRBV2	TRBJ2-6	CASSGKQGSGANVLTF	TGTGCCAGCAGTGGCAAACAGGGCTCTGGGGCCAACGTCCTGACTTTC
TRBD1	-	TRBV2	TRBJ2-6	CASSSSQGATSGANVLTF	TGTGCCAGCAGCAGTTCTCAGGGGGCTACGTCTGGGGCCAACGTCCTGACTTTC
-	-	TRBV4-3	TRBJ1-2	CASSQSGAVPFYGYTF	TGCGCCAGCAGCCAAAGCGGGGCAGTCCCCTTCTATGGCTACACCTTC
-	-	TRBV9	TRBJ2-5	CASSDGGGRKTQYF	TGTGCCAGCAGCGATGGGGGAGGAAGAAAGACCCAGTACTTC
-	-	TRBV14	TRBJ1-2	CASSQGGNYGYTF	TGTGCCAGCAGCCAAGGGGGGAACTATGGCTACACCTTC
-	once	TRBV5-1	TRBJ1-1	CASSKEVNTEAFF	TGCGCCAGCAGCAAAGAGGTTAACACTGAAGCTTTCTTT
-	-	TRBV27	TRBJ2-3	CASSLSLGEAGNTQYF	TGTGCCAGCAGTTTATCGTTGGGGGAGGCCGGGAATACGCAGTATTTT
TRBD2	-	TRBV5-1	TRBJ2-5	CASSLWLRTSAQETQYF	TGCGCCAGCAGCTTGTGGCTTAGGACTAGCGCTCAAGAGACCCAGTACTTC